Reported below is one TCR beta chain. In its sample, this clone was seen a few times. Its binding antigen is unknown. Qualities for individual bases were not recorded, and no much larger clone is one base off. The cohort consisted of 666 healthy bone marrow donors. At the time of sampling, all cohort members were nominally healthy, though unrecorded immune exposures were likely present. The donor was CMV seropositive and was included in the group of 250 to 300 seropositive cohort members. Each donor provided a peripheral blood sample, and peripheral blood mononuclear cells were used for TCR beta sequencing. Genomic DNA was extracted from the blood cell samples with the Qiagen DNeasy Blood Extraction Kit. As encoded in the germline V gene, CDR1 is SGDLS while CDR2 is YYNGEE. Taken from cysteine to phenylalanine, the CDR3 has 14 residues. The only DNA kept is the CDR3, 42 bases in frame from the first base. V was cut back by 6 bases and J by 3 bases, leaving a gap of 13 bases between them.

The data are from a study of cytomegalovirus exposure and HLA in healthy donors (dated by TCRdb to the late 2010s). A note on the overall study: In an earlier analysis of around 540 of the donors, 250 to 350 Gb of sequence data and roughly 100 million unique TCR beta sequences from about 180 million T cells were reported. Roughly 310 gigabases of sequencing data and approximately 85 million unique TCR sequences were included in an early release covering about 700 HLA-typed donors. Among the roughly 400 genotyped donors, more than 70% belonged to the genetic ancestry cluster associated with self-reported Caucasian donors. The study aimed to test whether cataloging public T cell receptors could reveal signatures of past pathogen exposure. The T cell repertoires of 550 to 850 subjects were profiled by immunosequencing and related to cytomegalovirus serostatus. In addition to the first cohort of around 670 subjects, a separate validation cohort of 130 or so different subjects was used. To predict cytomegalovirus infection status, the study brought together high-throughput TCR immunosequencing, statistical association of individual TCRs with disease status, and machine learning. In a later analysis, previously published TCR beta repertoires from 600 to 850 donors were re-analyzed and high-resolution HLA genotyping was added so that TCR occurrence patterns could be studied. Rather than drawing on any new phenotypic data, the later analysis identified candidate immune exposures from TCR beta sequences and the way those sequences occurred across donors. An earlier analysis of around 580 of the donors used high-throughput TCR beta sequencing to judge whether each TCR beta V gene segment behaved as functional or pseudogenic. Donor age, sex, ethnicity and CMV serostatus were compiled alongside the repertoire data. A later genetic analysis used genome-wide SNP genotypes for about three fifths of the 666 donors, treating that subset as a discovery cohort. All discovery cohort repertoires had been generated using a single sequencing platform. HLA typing covered class I and class II loci at four-digit resolution. The number of donors typed differed by locus, with about 629-630 for A, B, C, DRB1 and DQB1, about 500 for DQA1, 600 to 610 for DPA1, and 472 for DPB1. A handful of DR-DQ haplotypes were handled as single units for association and clustering because linkage in the cohort was strong. Across 398 genotyped donors of the cohort, an average of roughly 250,000 unique TCR beta nucleotide sequences per donor were sequenced, and about a sixth of those sequences were non-productive.

What the study reported, not specific to this receptor: HLA typing was unavailable for some donors at each locus, so association tests used only the typed subset. Strong co-occurrence of HLA alleles, especially DR and DQ, made assigning TCR associations to individual alleles difficult. A later analysis associated 15,000 to 20,000 TCR beta sequences with specific HLA alleles at a false discovery rate of 0.05. An association between a missense DCLRE1C variant and V-gene and J-gene trimming of TCR beta chains was found in a later genetic analysis and replicated in an independent cohort. Cytomegalovirus status was reported to be diagnosed by the classifier with high specificity and sensitivity in both the original and validation cohorts. The earlier analysis of fewer than 750 of the donors excluded some 15 rarely observed V segments, including chromosome 9 orphons, because counts were too low. The cohort was sequenced for TCR beta chains only, and without alpha or paired-chain data the features that could be detected were limited. In a later analysis, several top co-occurrence clusters were reported to appear linked to parvovirus B19, influenza, CMV and Epstein-Barr virus. A later analysis found that TCR association rates varied across HLA loci, with DRB1 alleles showing the most associated TCRs and HLA-C alleles the fewest. The study gave a list of 150 to 200 TCR beta chains associated with cytomegalovirus. Across donors, most TCR sequences were observed very rarely, whereas some public TCRs were present in many individuals. A later genetic analysis reported fewer N-insertions in productive TCRs among donors in an Asian-associated ancestry cluster than the approximately 670-donor mean. A cluster of highly shared sequence variants was judged likely to be a technical artifact of the sequencing pipeline. CMV serostatus was the only immune exposure information available for the cohort. Some IMGT-functional V segments, including TRBV6-2 and TRBV6-3, could not be distinguished by the 87-base-pair reads and were therefore excluded. In a later analysis, HLA-associated TCR beta chains were found to be more clonally expanded and to have lower generation probabilities than equally common non-associated chains. Linkage disequilibrium might explain the correlated functional status among segregating V segments, but an unknown experimental factor could not be excluded. The presence/absence analyses assumed that sequencing depth was roughly uniform across donors, and that assumption may not be true. A few of the identified cytomegalovirus-associated TCR beta chains were confirmed in vitro to be specific for cytomegalovirus antigens. A later analysis found that most CMV-associated TCR beta chains appeared HLA-restricted, with HLA associations seemingly driven largely by CMV exposure. The authors suggested that the approach could potentially be generalized to other disease states and immunological phenotypes. A further reported finding was that TCR beta sequences accurately predicted the HLA-A and HLA-B alleles for most subjects in the first cohort. Broadly in line with IMGT annotations, most TCR beta V segments showed up in productive rearrangements about 90% or about 30% of the time in an earlier analysis of roughly 590 of the donors.

Library preparation used the immunoSEQ multiplex PCR assay. For the multiplex PCR, a mixture combining 60 forward primers for TCR Vbeta segments and 13 reverse primers for TCR Jbeta segments was used. A multiplex PCR assay on genomic DNA amplified the CDR3 region of rearranged TCR beta genes. The Illumina HiSeq System was used to sequence the amplified TCR beta libraries as 87-base-pair reads. Regarding the original processing steps: In a later analysis, 77 million or so unique TCR beta chains were counted across the roughly 700 repertoires, and approximately 11 million of these chains were shared by at least two donors. A nearest-neighbor algorithm error-corrected the raw reads and collapsed the reads into unique sequences, merging closely related sequences to remove PCR and sequencing errors. To assign V, D and J gene segments, CDR3 sequences were aligned to IMGT reference sequences. Each retained sequence needed at least a six-nucleotide match to both a V gene segment and a J gene segment. Rearrangements were classified as productive when the CDR3 lacked stop codons and remained in frame with V and J, and all other rearrangements were classified as non-productive. Following IMGT convention, CDR3 was defined as the stretch from the second conserved V-encoded cysteine to the conserved J-encoded phenylalanine. The earlier analysis of 587 of the donors excluded sequences that lacked an unambiguous match to a single V gene segment. An earlier analysis of 500 to 600 of the donors classified V segments as functional when productive rearrangements were above 56.7% and as segregating when the standard deviation between donors was above 5%. To diagnose cytomegalovirus status from the catalog of TCR beta chain sequences, a statistical classification framework was built. In a later analysis, V and J genes were assigned by comparing TCR nucleotide sequences against IMGT/GENE-DB human TR gene sequences. The TCRdist pipeline was used in a later analysis to assign CDR3 sequences and most-parsimonious VDJ recombination scenarios. A later analysis defined each TCR beta chain by its CDR3 amino acid sequence plus V-gene family, and excluded reads lacking a unique V-gene family. To address suspected cross-contamination and a sequencing artifact, a later analysis removed 592 highly shared, low-generation-probability nucleotide sequences. In a later analysis, a clonal expansion index was calculated for each public chain from normalized within-repertoire ranks of inferred template counts. In a later analysis, generation probabilities were computed using a VDJ recombination model fitted to out-of-frame rearrangements, and the results were checked against IGoR. Hypergeometric tests were used in a later analysis to score TCR-TCR, TCR-HLA and TCR-CMV co-occurrence, with a repertoire-size bias correction applied to the TCR pairs. In a later analysis, false discovery rates were estimated by permuting HLA or CMV assignments 20 times. In a later analysis, co-occurring TCRs were grouped using DBSCAN, and TCRdist sequence similarity was added for clustering within HLA-allele-positive subsets. Co-occurrence clustering excluded repertoires with fewer than 30,000 or more than 120,000 public chains, plus five with anomalous nucleotide sharing. TCRdb carries this immuneACCESS record with in-frame sequences only. Its versions omit some clonotypes, under half of them owing to an unresolved V gene in the studies checked, with the rest unexplained. Clone size and the V and J calls come from that table; the DNA yielded D and trimming. The sample profile shows some 120,000 clones; 77% of them were found once. 9.5% to 13% of the sample rests with the top ten.

The sequencing input was PBMCs. This TCR was sampled from a man aged 40-50 years in good health and CMV-seropositive. The chain is made from TRBV9 and TRBJ2-4, with TRBD2 tentatively as D gene (5 bases match). The DNA sequence reads TGTGCCAGCATACTAGAGCGTAGCAAAAACATTCAGTACTTC. Translated, it reads CASILERSKNIQYF.